The 27 T cell receptor beta chains in this list originate from one sample, sequenced in a study of T cell responses to AZD1222 COVID-19 vaccine. The repertoire was sequenced with immunoSEQ multiplex PCR; TCRdb's copy has only in-frame clones and lacks some. Among 130,000 to 150,000 clones listed, about nine tenths were seen once. The sequencing here drew on peripheral blood, taken on day 0 of MenACWY control vaccination. The source of these receptors is an adult in good health.

V is TRBV7-9 and J is TRBJ1-1; 8 bases line up with TRBD1. Germline CDR1 and CDR2: SEHNR and FQNEAQ (reference sequence). The length of the CDR3 is 14 residues. J was trimmed by 8 bases and V by 6 bases; bases with no gene match: 11. This CDR3 is CASSQTVTGGEAFF. The CDR3, as DNA: TGTGCCAGCAGTCAAACGGTTACAGGGGGGGAAGCTTTCTTT.

The chain employs TRBV9 and TRBJ1-3, with D unresolved. V lost 4 bases to trimming and J lost 0 bases, with 14 bases between them. Germline V lookup: CDR1 SGDLS, CDR2 YYNGEE. The CDR3 is 16 amino acids. CDR3 residues: CASSPPPLISGNTIYF. The CDR3 bases are TGTGCCAGCAGCCCTCCCCCCCTGATCTCTGGAAACACCATATATTTT.

This chain links TRBV7-9 with TRBJ2-7; the match to TRBD1 covers 9 bases. Germline lookup yields CDR1 SEHNR and CDR2 FQNEAQ (reference sequence). The length of the CDR3 is 15 residues. Unmatched junction bases numbered 8, after V lost 5 bases and J lost 3 bases. CDR3 bases: TGTGCCAGCAGCCCCGAGGGACAGGGAGGCTACGAGCAGTACTTC. Translated, it gives CASSPEGQGGYEQYF.

The chain is built from TRBV5-4 and TRBJ2-7, with TRBD1 matching 7 bases. The CDR3 runs to 16 residues. The germline V gene encodes CDR1 SGHNT and CDR2 YYREEE (reference sequence). Trimming took 0 bases from V and 7 from J; bases not matched to a gene: 13. The DNA for the CDR3 is TGTGCCAGCAGCTTGGGGTTCGCGATCTCAGGGGGAGAGCAGTACTTC. Protein sequence: CASSLGFAISGGEQYF.

The V call is TRBV7-2, the J call TRBJ1-1; D gene ambiguous. Germline CDR1 is SGHTA and CDR2 is FQGNSA. CDR3 length equals 13 residues. V lost 8 bases, J lost 0 bases, and 10 bases lay in between. DNA of the CDR3: TGTGCCAGCGTCCCCCCCATGAACACTGAAGCTTTCTTT. It encodes CASVPPMNTEAFF. The entire variable domain, with the rest obtained from reference TRBV7-2 and TRBJ1-1, is as follows: GAGVSQSPSNKVTEKGKDVELRCDPISGHTALYWYRQSLGQGLEFLIYFQGNSAPDKSGLPSDRFSAERTGGSVSTLTIQRTQQEDSAVYLCASVPPMNTEAFFGQGTRLTVV.

V and J are TRBV7-9 and TRBJ1-3, with TRBD1 as a possible D gene (6 bases). The CDR3 has 15 amino acids. CDR1 is SEHNR, CDR2 FQNEAQ, per germline (reference sequence). Trimming pared 1 base from V and 1 base from J, leaving 8 bases between. For the CDR3, the DNA is TGTGCCAGCAGCTTAGTGGGACATTCTGGAAACACCATATATTTT. Translation: CASSLVGHSGNTIYF.

In DNA form, the CDR3 reads TGCGCCAGCAGCTTGGATAGGTCCACAGATACGCAGTATTTT. This encodes CASSLDRSTDTQYF. The gene calls are TRBV5-1 and TRBJ2-3; D remains ambiguous. V was pared by 0 bases and J by 2 bases, with 7 bases between. The CDR3 runs 14 residues. The germline gives CDR1 SGHRS, CDR2 YFSETQ.

The CDR3 DNA follows: TGTGCCAGCAGCTGGGGGGGCGGGGCAGATACCTACGAGCAGTACTTC. Its protein is CASSWGGGADTYEQYF. The V call is TRBV5-4, the J call TRBJ2-7, with D possibly being TRBD2 (7 bases). V lost 3 bases and J lost 2, with 18 bases in between. CDR1 SGHNT and CDR2 YYREEE come from the germline V gene (reference sequence). The CDR3 consists of 16 residues.

V is TRBV4-2 and J is TRBJ2-5; D gene ambiguous. Germline CDR1 LGHNA, CDR2 YNFKEQ. CDR3 size: 13 residues. The ends were cut back, 0 bases at V and 4 bases at J, with 6 bases in the middle. The CDR3 coding sequence is TGTGCCAGCAGCCAAGATATGCGAGAGACCCAGTACTTC. Translated, it gives CASSQDMRETQYF.

The genes are TRBV11-2 and TRBJ1-1; possibly TRBD1 for D (6 bases). Germline V lookup: CDR1 SGHAT, CDR2 FQNNGV. The CDR3 is 14 amino acids. V was pared by 4 bases and J by 5 bases, with 14 bases between. The CDR3 region is CASSSIQGGTEAFF. DNA of the CDR3: TGTGCCAGCAGCTCGATACAGGGTGGAACTGAAGCTTTCTTT.

This chain's CDR3 is CASLGSYSNQPQHF. The CDR3 nucleotides read TGTGCCTCCCTGGGGAGCTATAGCAATCAGCCCCAGCATTTT. This rearrangement joins TRBV6-5 to TRBJ1-5; D is undetermined. Trimming stripped 11 bases from V and 0 bases from J, with 14 bases between. This CDR3 is 14 amino acids long. Per the germline V gene, CDR1 is MNHEY and CDR2 is SVGAGI.

The chain is built from TRBV3-1 (or the pseudogene TRBV3-2) and TRBJ2-1, with 10 positions matching TRBD2. The CDR3 spans 19 residues. The V and J ends lost 4 bases and 1 base, in that order; junction bases with no gene match: 13. Germline V gene sequence: CDR1 LGHDT, CDR2 YNNKEL (reference sequence). CDR3 in DNA: TGTGCCAGCAGCCCCCGGGGAGCGGGGGGGCGGTGGTCCTACAATGAGCAGTTCTTC. Translated, it gives CASSPRGAGGRWSYNEQFF.

The rearrangement links TRBV5-8 to TRBJ1-1; unclear D gene. The CDR3 runs 13 residues. Per germline, CDR1 SGHTS and CDR2 YDEGEE. The V end lost 4 bases, the J end lost 5 bases, and 12 bases lay between the germline ends. The CDR3 nucleotides are TGTGCCAGCAGCCCAAGACGACGGACTGAAGCTTTCTTT. Its translation is CASSPRRRTEAFF.

This sequence joins TRBV28 and TRBJ1-6; D unresolved. CDR1 MDHEN and CDR2 SYDVKM come from the germline V gene. Trimming removed 6 bases at V and 3 bases at J, with 12 bases between. The CDR3 is 15 amino acids. CDR3 bases: TGTGCCAGCAGAACCCGGACGGACTATAATTCACCCCTCCACTTT. Its protein is CASRTRTDYNSPLHF.

The genes are TRBV9 and TRBJ2-3; no clear D gene. CDR1 and CDR2 (germline): SGDLS, YYNGEE. The CDR3 consists of 14 residues. V gave up 4 bases and J gave up 4 bases, with 13 bases separating them. The CDR3 DNA is TGTGCCAGCAGCTCCCCGGCGAGGCCAGATACGCAGTATTTT. This encodes CASSSPARPDTQYF.

The chain couples TRBV2 to TRBJ2-7, with 10 positions matching TRBD1. Unmatched junction bases numbered 10, after V lost 10 bases and J lost 4 bases. Germline-derived CDR1 and CDR2 are SNHLY and FYNNEI. This CDR3 is built from 14 residues. In DNA form, the CDR3 reads TGTGCCATTACTCCCCGGACAGGGGGGTACGAGCAGTACTTC. Amino acids: CAITPRTGGYEQYF.

V usage is TRBV28 and J usage is TRBJ1-4, with no clear D. From germline, CDR1 is MDHEN and CDR2 SYDVKM. The CDR3 has 16 amino acids. Trimming pared 3 bases from V and 8 bases from J, leaving 19 bases between. For the CDR3, the DNA is TGTGCCAGCAGTTTCTTCACGACGGGCCATAAGGAAAAACTGTTTTTT. Translating it yields CASSFFTTGHKEKLFF.

This rearrangement joins TRBV6-2 or TRBV6-3 to TRBJ1-1; no clear D. The CDR3 runs 12 residues. Germline V gives CDR1 MNHEY, CDR2 SVGEGT. V was clipped by 2 bases and J by 8 bases, with 9 bases between them. CDR3 amino acids: CASSYTTREAFF. DNA for the CDR3: TGTGCCAGCAGTTACACTACCCGAGAAGCTTTCTTT.

The CDR3 sequence: CASSLVVGDTEAFF. The DNA for the CDR3 is TGTGCCAGCAGCTTAGTGGTGGGGGACACTGAAGCTTTCTTT. This chain connects TRBV11-2 to TRBJ1-1; the D gene is possibly TRBD1 (5 bases). The CDR3 totals 14 residues. V lost 1 base to trimming and J lost 3 bases, with 9 bases between them. CDR1 SGHAT and CDR2 FQNNGV come from the germline V gene.

The chain uses TRBV5-6 and TRBJ1-1; D is possibly TRBD1 (6 bases). Germline V gives CDR1 SGHDT, CDR2 YYEEEE. Deletions cut 4 bases from V and 0 bases from J, with 13 bases between. There are 15 residues in the CDR3. The CDR3: CASSPGGRMNTEAFF. In nucleotides, the CDR3 is TGTGCCAGCAGCCCTGGGGGGCGGATGAACACTGAAGCTTTCTTT.

The chain couples TRBV11-2 to TRBJ1-1; no definite D call. The CDR3 contains 12 residues. Germline CDR1 SGHAT, CDR2 FQNNGV. V gave up 7 bases and J gave up 6 bases, with 12 bases separating them. In DNA form, the CDR3 reads TGTGCCAGCACCCTACACTCGCCTGAAGCTTTCTTT. Translating it yields CASTLHSPEAFF.

This clone was detected once. This chain links TRBV12-3 or TRBV12-4 with TRBJ2-1; D call uncertain. V lost 5 bases and J lost 10, with 9 bases in between. This CDR3 contains 11 residues. In DNA form, the CDR3 reads TGTGCCAGCAGTCGAAATAGGGAGCAGTTCTTC. Its translation: CASSRNREQFF.

The CDR3 DNA sequence: TGTGCCACCAGCAGAGTTAAGTTGGACAGGAACAATGAGCAGTTCTTC. This codes for CATSRVKLDRNNEQFF. This rearrangement joins TRBV15 to TRBJ2-1; 7 bases fit TRBD1. Germline CDR1 and CDR2: LNHNV and YYDKDF (reference sequence). CDR3 length equals 16 residues. The J segment lost 5 bases and the V segment lost 1 base, leaving 8 bases of the junction unmatched.

The CDR3 loop is CASTGNSGNTIYF. For the CDR3, the DNA is TGTGCCAGTACAGGCAACTCTGGAAACACCATATATTTT. The rearrangement joins TRBV6-5 to TRBJ1-3; tentative D call: TRBD1 (5 bases). V was clipped by 9 bases and J by 0 bases, with 9 bases between them. The germline V gene encodes CDR1 MNHEY and CDR2 SVGAGI. This CDR3 is built from 13 residues.

V and J are TRBV4-1 and TRBJ1-2; the D is unclear. CDR3 size: 14 residues. The V and J ends lost 1 base and 3 bases respectively, with 9 bases between them. Germline-derived CDR1 and CDR2 are MGHRA and YSYEKL. In DNA, the CDR3 is TGCGCCAGCAGCCAAGGGTCCGGGGACTATGGCTACACCTTC. It encodes CASSQGSGDYGYTF.

The chain carries TRBV19 and TRBJ2-3, with TRBD2 matching 13 bases. V dropped 5 bases and J dropped 7; count of bases not matched to a gene: 6. Looked up from germline, CDR1 is LNHDA and CDR2 is SQIVND (reference sequence). The CDR3 runs 15 residues. The CDR3: CASSPLAGGPNTQYF. CDR3 bases: TGTGCCAGTAGTCCACTAGCGGGAGGGCCTAATACGCAGTATTTT.

The chain is built from TRBV28 and TRBJ1-2; tentative D call: TRBD1 (5 bases). The V gene lost 5 bases and the J gene lost 2 bases, with 9 bases spanning the gap. Germline lookup yields CDR1 MDHEN and CDR2 SYDVKM. The length of the CDR3 is 13 residues. For the CDR3, the DNA is TGTGCCAGCAGTGGGGGTGTAAACTATGGCTACACCTTC. Translated, it gives CASSGGVNYGYTF.